The sample holds a few counts of the clone carrying this T cell receptor beta chain. The antigen remains undetermined. The primer mix had 60 Vbeta and 13 Jbeta primers. Sequenced by immunoSEQ multiplex PCR; TCRdb stores in-frame clones only, minus some. The data show tens of thousands of clones, with approximately 70% seen just once and 4.9% held by the top ten. The data stem from a study of cytomegalovirus exposure and HLA in healthy donors. About the study: Approximately 81% of 300 to 450 genotyped donors fell in the Caucasian-associated ancestry cluster. General study results and limits: Indistinguishable V segments, including TRBV6-2 and TRBV6-3, were excluded. Most CMV-associated TCR beta chains appeared HLA-restricted in a later analysis.

The CDR3 is 14 amino acids. The ends lost 6 bases at V and 7 bases at J; junction bases unmatched: 5. In germline, CDR1 is MNHEY, CDR2 SVGAGI. What was sequenced was PBMCs. The sequence was obtained from a man in his sixties in good health and CMV-seropositive. The V and J genes are TRBV6-5 and TRBJ1-6, with TRBD1 matching over 8 bases. CDR3 in amino acids: CASRGQGGNSPLHF. As DNA, the CDR3 is TGTGCCAGCAGAGGACAGGGAGGCAATTCACCCCTCCACTTT.